Sequencing of this TCR beta chain was carried out in a study of Ad26.COV2.S vaccination and SARS-CoV-2 variants. Germline V CDR1 and CDR2: SEHNR, FQNEAQ (reference sequence). V was clipped by 5 bases and J by 7 bases; unmatched bases: 5. This CDR3 has 13 residues. Clones were sequenced by immunoSEQ multiplex PCR, and TCRdb holds only the in-frame ones, with some missing. The sample includes some 340,000 clones, about 82% of them seen just once. Stated treatment: roughly 19 received Ad26.COV2.S at low or high dose, single or two shots; about 5 received placebo; per-sample allocation not given. All samples were drawn on day 63, counting from the first vaccine or placebo injection. Participants' vaccine, an Ad26 vector, delivered Wuhan-strain SARS-CoV-2 spike.

The input for sequencing was peripheral blood, taken in a trial of Ad26.COV2.S vaccine versus placebo. This clonotype originated in a person aged 18-60 years who received the Ad26.COV2.S COVID-19 vaccine or a placebo. The chain joins TRBV7-9 to TRBJ2-3; TRBD2 agrees at 8 bases. Here the CDR3 DNA reads TGTGCCAGCAGCCTACGGGGGGGGAATACGCAGTATTTT. Translation gives CASSLRGGNTQYF.